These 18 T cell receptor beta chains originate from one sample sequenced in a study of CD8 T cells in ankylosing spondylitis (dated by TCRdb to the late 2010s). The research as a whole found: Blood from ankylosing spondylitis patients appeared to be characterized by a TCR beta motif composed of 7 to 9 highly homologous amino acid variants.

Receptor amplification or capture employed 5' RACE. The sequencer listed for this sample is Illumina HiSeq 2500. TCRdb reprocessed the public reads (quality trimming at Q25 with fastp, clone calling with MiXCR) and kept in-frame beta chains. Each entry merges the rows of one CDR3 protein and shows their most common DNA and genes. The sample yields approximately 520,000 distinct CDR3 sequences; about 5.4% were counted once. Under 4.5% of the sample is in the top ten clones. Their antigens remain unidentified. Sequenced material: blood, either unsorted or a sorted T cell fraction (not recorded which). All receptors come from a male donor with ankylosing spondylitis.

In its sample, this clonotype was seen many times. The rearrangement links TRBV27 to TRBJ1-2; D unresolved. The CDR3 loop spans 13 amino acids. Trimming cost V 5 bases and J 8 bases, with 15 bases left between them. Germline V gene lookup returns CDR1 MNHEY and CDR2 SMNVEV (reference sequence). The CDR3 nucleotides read TGTGCCAGCAGTATCGGGCCAGAGATGGGCTACACCTTC. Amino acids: CASSIGPEMGYTF.

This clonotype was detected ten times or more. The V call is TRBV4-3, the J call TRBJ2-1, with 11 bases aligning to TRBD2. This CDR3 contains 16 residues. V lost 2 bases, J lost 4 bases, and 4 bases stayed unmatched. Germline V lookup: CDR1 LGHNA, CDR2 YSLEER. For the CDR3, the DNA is TGCGCCAGCAGCCAACAAATAGCGGGAGGGTACAATGAGCAGTTCTTC. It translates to CASSQQIAGGYNEQFF.

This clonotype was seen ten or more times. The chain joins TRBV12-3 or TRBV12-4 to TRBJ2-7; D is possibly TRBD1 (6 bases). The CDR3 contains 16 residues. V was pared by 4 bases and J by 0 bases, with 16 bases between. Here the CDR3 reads CASSSYRDTNSYEQYF. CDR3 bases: TGTGCCAGCAGTTCCTACCGGGACACGAACTCCTACGAGCAGTACTTC.

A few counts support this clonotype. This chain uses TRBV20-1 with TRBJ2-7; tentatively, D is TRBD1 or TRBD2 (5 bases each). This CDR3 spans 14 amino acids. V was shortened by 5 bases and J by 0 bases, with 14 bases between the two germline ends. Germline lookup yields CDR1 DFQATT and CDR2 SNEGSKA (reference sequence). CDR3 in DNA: TGCAGTGCTTGGGACGTCGGTATCTCCTACGAGCAGTACTTC. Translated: CSAWDVGISYEQYF.

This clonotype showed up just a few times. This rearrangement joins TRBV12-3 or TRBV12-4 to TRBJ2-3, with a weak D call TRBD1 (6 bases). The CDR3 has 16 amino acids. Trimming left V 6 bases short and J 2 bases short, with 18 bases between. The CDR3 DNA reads TGTGCCAGCAGAAGGGGGAACGGAGGACTCACAGATACGCAGTATTTT. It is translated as CASRRGNGGLTDTQYF.

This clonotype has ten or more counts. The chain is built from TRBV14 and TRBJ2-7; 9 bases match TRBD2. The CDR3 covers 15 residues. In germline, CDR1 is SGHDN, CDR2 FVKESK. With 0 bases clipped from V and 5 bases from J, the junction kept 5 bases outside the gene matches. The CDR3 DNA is TGTGCCAGCAGCCAAGAGAGCGGGAGGACCCACGAGCAGTACTTC. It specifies CASSQESGRTHEQYF.

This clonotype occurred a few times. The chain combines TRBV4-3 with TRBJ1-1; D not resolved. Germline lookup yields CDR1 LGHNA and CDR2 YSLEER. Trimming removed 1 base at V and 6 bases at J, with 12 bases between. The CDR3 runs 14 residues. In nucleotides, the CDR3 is TGCGCCAGCAGCCAAGGGAGGGATTTACCTGAAGCTTTCTTT. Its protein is CASSQGRDLPEAFF.

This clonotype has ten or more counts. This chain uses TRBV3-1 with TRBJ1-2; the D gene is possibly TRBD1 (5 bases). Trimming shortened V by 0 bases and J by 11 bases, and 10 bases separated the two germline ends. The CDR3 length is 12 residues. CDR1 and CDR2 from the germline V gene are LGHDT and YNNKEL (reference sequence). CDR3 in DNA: TGTGCCAGCAGCCAAGACGACAGAGGATACACCTTC. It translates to CASSQDDRGYTF.

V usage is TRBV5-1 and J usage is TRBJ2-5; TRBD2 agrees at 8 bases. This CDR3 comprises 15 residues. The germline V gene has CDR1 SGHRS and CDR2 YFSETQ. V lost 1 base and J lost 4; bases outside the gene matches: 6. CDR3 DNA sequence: TGCGCCAGCAGCTTGTCGGGAGGGGAAGGAGAGACCCAGTACTTC. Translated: CASSLSGGEGETQYF.

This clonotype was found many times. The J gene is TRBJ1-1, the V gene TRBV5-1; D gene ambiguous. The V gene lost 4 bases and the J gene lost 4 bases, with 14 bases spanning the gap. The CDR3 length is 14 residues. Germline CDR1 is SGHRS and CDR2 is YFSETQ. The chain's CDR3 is CASSVVPDGTEAFF. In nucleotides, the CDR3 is TGCGCCAGCAGCGTAGTTCCCGACGGCACTGAAGCTTTCTTT. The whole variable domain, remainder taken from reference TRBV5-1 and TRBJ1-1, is KAGVTQTPRYLIKTRGQQVTLSCSPISGHRSVSWYQQTPGQGLQFLFEYFSETQRNKGNFPGRFSGRQFSNSRSEMNVSTLELGDSALYLCASSVVPDGTEAFFGQGTRLTVV.

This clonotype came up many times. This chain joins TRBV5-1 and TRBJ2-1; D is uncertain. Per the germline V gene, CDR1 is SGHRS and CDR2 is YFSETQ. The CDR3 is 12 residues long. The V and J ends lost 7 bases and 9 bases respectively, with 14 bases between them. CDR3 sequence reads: CASSGTRFEQFF. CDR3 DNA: TGCGCCAGCTCCGGCACTCGGTTTGAGCAGTTCTTC.

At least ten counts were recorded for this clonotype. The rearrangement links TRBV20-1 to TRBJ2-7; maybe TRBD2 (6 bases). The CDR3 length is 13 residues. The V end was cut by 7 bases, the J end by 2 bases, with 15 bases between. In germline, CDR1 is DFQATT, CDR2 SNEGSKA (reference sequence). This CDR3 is CSVRDSPAYEQYF. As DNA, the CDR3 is TGCAGTGTCCGGGACTCTCCAGCCTACGAGCAGTACTTC.

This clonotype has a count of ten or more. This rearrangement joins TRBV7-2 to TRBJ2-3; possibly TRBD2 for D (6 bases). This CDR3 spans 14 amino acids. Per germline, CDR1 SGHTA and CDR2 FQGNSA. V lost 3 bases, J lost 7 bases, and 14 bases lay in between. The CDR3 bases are TGTGCCAGCAGCTTGGGACTCCCCTTAAATACGCAGTATTTT. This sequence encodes CASSLGLPLNTQYF.

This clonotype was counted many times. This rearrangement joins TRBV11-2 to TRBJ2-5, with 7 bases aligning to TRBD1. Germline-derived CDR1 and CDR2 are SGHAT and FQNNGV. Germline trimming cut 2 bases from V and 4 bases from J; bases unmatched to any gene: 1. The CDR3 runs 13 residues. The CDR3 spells CASSLRGLETQYF. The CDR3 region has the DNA TGTGCCAGCAGCTTAAGGGGGCTAGAGACCCAGTACTTC.

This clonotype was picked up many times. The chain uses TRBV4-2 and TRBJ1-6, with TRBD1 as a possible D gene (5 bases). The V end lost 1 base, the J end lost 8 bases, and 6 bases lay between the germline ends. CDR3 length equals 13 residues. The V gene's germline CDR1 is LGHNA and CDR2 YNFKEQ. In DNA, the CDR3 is TGTGCCAGCAGCCAAGCGGGGGATTCACCCCTCCACTTT. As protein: CASSQAGDSPLHF.

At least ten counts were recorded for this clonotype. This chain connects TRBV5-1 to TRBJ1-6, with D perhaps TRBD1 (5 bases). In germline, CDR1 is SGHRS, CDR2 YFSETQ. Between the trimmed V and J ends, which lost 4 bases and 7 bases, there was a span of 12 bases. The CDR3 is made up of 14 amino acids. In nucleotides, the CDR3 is TGCGCCAGCAGCGCAGGGACCTGGAATTCACCCCTCCACTTT. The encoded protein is CASSAGTWNSPLHF.

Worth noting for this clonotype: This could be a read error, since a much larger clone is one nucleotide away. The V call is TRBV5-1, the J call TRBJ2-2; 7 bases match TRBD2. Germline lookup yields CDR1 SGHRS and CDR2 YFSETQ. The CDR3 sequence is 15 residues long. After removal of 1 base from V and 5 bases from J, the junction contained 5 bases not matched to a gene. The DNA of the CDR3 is TGCGCCAGCAGCTTGACGGGGGGTCAGACCGGGGAGCTGTTTTTT. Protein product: CASSLTGGQTGELFF.

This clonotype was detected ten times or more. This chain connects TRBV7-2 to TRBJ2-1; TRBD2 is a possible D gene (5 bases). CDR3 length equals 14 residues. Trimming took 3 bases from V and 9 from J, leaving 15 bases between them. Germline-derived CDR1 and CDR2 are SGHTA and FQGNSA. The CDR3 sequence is CASSLVGVVSEQFF. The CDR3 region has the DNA TGTGCCAGCAGCTTGGTGGGAGTGGTAAGTGAGCAGTTCTTC.